The sequence of this T cell receptor beta chain was determined in a study of T cell repertoires and HLA-DP antigens. Some clones are missing from TCRdb's copy, which holds only in-frame ones; the method was immunoSEQ multiplex PCR. The repertoire holds about 73,000 clones, with roughly 77% as singletons. The ends lost 4 bases at V and 1 base at J; junction bases unmatched: 6. The CDR3 totals 16 residues. CDR1 is SGDLS, CDR2 YYNGEE, per germline. Remarks on this clone: Its antigen is not identified.

This receptor was taken from a man aged 60 to 75 in good health and CMV-seronegative. The sample comprised CD4+ T cells from PBMCs. This chain joins TRBV9 and TRBJ2-3; 10 bases align to TRBD1. CDR3 sequence (DNA): TGTGCCAGCAGCCTTAGACAGGGGGCGGGCACAGATACGCAGTATTTT. It codes for CASSLRQGAGTDTQYF.